This T cell receptor (beta chain) derives from a study of cytomegalovirus exposure and HLA in healthy donors. 13 Jbeta primers and 60 Vbeta primers were used for the PCR. TCRdb's table, derived via immunoSEQ multiplex PCR, lists solely in-frame clones and lacks some. In the table there are around 120,000 clones, 15% to 17% of which are singletons. Findings and caveats of the study: There were some V segments, including TRBV6-2 and TRBV6-3, excluded as indistinguishable.

V dropped 0 bases and J dropped 0; count of bases not matched to a gene: 4. The CDR3 is 16 amino acids. Germline V gives CDR1 SGHRS, CDR2 YFSETQ. In its sample, this clone was seen a few times. Its target is unknown. Other DNA variants within this sample encode the same CDR3. This TCR was recovered from a woman younger than 30 in good health and CMV-seronegative. What was sequenced was PBMCs. The chain combines TRBV5-1 with TRBJ1-1; 8 bases are shared with TRBD1. Here the CDR3 DNA reads TGCGCCAGCAGCTTGGCACAGGGGGGAATGAACACTGAAGCTTTCTTT. Translation: CASSLAQGGMNTEAFF.